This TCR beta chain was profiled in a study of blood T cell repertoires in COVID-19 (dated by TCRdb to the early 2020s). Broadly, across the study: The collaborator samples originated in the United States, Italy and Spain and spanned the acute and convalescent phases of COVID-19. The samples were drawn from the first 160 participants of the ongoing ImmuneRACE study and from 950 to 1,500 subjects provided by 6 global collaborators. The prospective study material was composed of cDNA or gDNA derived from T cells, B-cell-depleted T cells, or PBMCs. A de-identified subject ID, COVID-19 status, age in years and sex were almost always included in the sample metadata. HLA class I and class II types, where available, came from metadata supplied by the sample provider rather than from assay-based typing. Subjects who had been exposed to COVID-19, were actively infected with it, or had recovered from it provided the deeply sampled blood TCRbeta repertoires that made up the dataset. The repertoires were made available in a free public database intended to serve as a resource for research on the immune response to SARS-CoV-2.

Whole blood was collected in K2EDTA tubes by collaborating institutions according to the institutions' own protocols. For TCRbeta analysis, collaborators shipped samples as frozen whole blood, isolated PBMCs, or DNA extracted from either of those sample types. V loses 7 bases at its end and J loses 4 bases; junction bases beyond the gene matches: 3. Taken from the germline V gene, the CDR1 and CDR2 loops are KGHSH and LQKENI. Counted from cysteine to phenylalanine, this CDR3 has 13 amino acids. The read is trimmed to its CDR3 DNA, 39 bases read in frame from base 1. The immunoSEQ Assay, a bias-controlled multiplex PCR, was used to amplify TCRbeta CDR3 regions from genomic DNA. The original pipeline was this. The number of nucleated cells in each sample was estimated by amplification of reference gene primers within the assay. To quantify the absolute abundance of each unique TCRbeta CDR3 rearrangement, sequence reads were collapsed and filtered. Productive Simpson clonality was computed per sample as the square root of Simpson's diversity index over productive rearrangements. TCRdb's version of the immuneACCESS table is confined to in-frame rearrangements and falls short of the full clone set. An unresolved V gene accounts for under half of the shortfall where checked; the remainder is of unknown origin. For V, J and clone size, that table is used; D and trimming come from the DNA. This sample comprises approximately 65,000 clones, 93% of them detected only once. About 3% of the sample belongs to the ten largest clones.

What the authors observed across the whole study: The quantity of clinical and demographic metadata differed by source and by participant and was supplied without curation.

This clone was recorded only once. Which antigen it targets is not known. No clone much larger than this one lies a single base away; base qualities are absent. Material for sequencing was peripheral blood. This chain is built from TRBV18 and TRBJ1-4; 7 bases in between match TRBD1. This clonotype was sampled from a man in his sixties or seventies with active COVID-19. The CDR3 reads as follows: CASFRDSNEKLFF. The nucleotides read TGTGCCAGCTTCAGGGACAGTAATGAAAAACTGTTTTTT.